This TCR beta chain was sequenced in a study of CD8 T cells in Susac syndrome. This clonotype was detected a few times. CDR3 length equals 12 residues. Trimming left V 9 bases short and J 3 bases short, with 10 bases between. The germline V gene has CDR1 LNHNV and CDR2 YYDKDF (reference sequence). Reverse transcription of roughly 0.45 to 1 ug RNA used random hexamers. Multiplex PCR with immunoSEQ amplified the TCR beta CDR3 across 54 Vbeta and 13 Jbeta. TCRdb processed the immunoSEQ multiplex PCR reads anew with MiXCR; each CDR3 protein has one entry. Of about 180,000 distinct CDR3 sequences listed, roughly 95% are singletons. TCR beta was sequenced from blood CD8+ and CD4+ T cells. The multiple sclerosis control group was made up of treatment-naive patients with stable or active relapsing-remitting disease. Negative isolation yielded the CD8+ and CD4+ T cells, while FACS enriched the TEMRA cells.

The chain employs TRBV15 and TRBJ2-3; D may be TRBD2 (6 bases). Material: CD8+ T cells from PBMCs. This TCR came from a human donor with multiple sclerosis. For the CDR3, the DNA is TGTGCCACGGGAGGAGGGACAGATACGCAGTATTTT. Protein product: CATGGGTDTQYF.